In this sample, the clone carrying this T cell receptor beta chain turned up a few times. Here immunoSEQ multiplex PCR was the method, and the copy in TCRdb shows in-frame clones only, minus some. The table has a few hundred thousand clones, 86% seen once. The record originates from a study of blood T cell repertoires in COVID-19. CDR1 and CDR2 from the germline V gene are SEHNR and FQNEAQ (reference sequence). Trimming removed 8 bases from V and 7 bases from J, with 11 bases in between. The CDR3 totals 12 residues. The source of this sequence is a man aged 35 to 55 who had recovered from COVID-19. This chain connects TRBV7-9 to TRBJ2-2; D perhaps matches TRBD2 (6 bases). The sequenced material came from PBMCs or T cells enriched from blood (not recorded which). The CDR3 coding sequence is TGTGCCAGCGGACGCGGGGACGGGGAGCTGTTTTTT. This encodes CASGRGDGELFF.